This T cell receptor beta chain was captured in a study of post-analysis software for immune sequencing data. Only a few counts were recorded for this clonotype. Its antigen is currently unknown. The TCR beta cDNA libraries contained unique molecular identifiers. TCRdb reprocessed the PCR reads with MiXCR, giving one entry per CDR3 protein. Among some 690,000 distinct CDR3 sequences, 25% to 30% were seen once, and the ten largest hold 0.5% to 0.6%. Study outcomes and limitations: Diversity measured as normalized Chao1 was significantly lower in multiple sclerosis patients than in controls. Strong same-batch co-clustering of samples appeared with F measure clustering.

The sample was blood. This clonotype was sampled from a girl aged 10 to 17 with multiple sclerosis.

The CDR3 coding sequence is TGCGCCAGCAGCCCTCTCGCGAGCGGGGGGGGACTAGCCAAAAACATTCAGTACTTC. Translation gives CASSPLASGGGLAKNIQYF. The genes are TRBV5-1 and TRBJ2-4; TRBD2 matches 10 bases. This CDR3 region has 19 residues. Trimming cost V 4 bases and J 0 bases; bases outside gene matches: 13. The germline V gene encodes CDR1 SGHRS and CDR2 YFSETQ.